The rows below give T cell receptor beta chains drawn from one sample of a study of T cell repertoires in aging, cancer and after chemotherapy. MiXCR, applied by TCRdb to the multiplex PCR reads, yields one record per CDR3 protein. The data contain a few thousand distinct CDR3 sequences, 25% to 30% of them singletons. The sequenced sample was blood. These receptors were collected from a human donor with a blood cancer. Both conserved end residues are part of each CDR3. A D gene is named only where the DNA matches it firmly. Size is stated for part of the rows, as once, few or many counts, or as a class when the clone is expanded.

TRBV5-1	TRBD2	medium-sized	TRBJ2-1	CASSTTSGSSYEQFF	TGCGCCAGCAGCACGACTAGCGGGAGTTCATATGAGCAGTTCTTC
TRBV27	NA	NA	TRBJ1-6	CASSYRVESPLHF	TGTGCCAGCAGTTACAGGGTGGAGTCACCCCTCCACTTT
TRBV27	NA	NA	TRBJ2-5	CASSFGWGETQYF	TGTGCCAGCAGTTTTGGGTGGGGAGAGACCCAGTACTTC
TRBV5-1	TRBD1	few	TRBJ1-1	CASQSDPGTGGSEAFF	TGCGCCAGTCAAAGCGATCCAGGGACAGGGGGCTCTGAAGCTTTCTTT
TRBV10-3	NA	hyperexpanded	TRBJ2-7	CAISAGNEQYF	TGTGCCATCAGTGCGGGAAACGAGCAGTACTTC
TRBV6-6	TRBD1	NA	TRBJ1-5	CASSRQGVGQPQHF	TGTGCCAGCAGCCGACAGGGGGTTGGTCAGCCCCAGCATTTT
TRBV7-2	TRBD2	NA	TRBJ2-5	CASSFLSGGRGETQYF	TGTGCCAGCAGCTTCTTATCGGGAGGCCGGGGGGAGACCCAGTACTTC
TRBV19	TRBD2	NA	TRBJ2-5	CASSTGGVLGLAEQETQYF	TGTGCCAGTAGTACCGGCGGAGTCCTGGGACTAGCGGAGCAAGAGACCCAGTACTTC
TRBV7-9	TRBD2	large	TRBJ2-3	CASSPASGRGTDTQYF	TGTGCCAGCAGCCCCGCTAGCGGGAGAGGGACAGATACGCAGTATTTT
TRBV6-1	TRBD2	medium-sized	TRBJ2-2	CASSELAGGPGELFF	TGTGCCAGCAGTGAGCTAGCGGGAGGCCCCGGGGAGCTGTTTTTT